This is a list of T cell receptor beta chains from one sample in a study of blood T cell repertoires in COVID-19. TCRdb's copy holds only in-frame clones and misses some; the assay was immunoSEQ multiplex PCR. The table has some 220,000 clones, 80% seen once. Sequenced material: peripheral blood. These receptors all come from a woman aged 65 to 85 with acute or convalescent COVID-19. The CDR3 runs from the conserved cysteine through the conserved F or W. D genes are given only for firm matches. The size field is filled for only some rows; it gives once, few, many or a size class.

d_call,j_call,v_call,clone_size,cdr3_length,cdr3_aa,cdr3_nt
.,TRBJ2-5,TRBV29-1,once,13,CSVGVTGRETQYF,TGCAGCGTTGGGGTGACGGGTCGCGAGACCCAGTACTTC
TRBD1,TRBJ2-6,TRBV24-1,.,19,CATSSSGQGGNAGANVLTF,TGTGCCACCAGTAGCTCGGGACAGGGGGGAAACGCTGGGGCCAACGTCCTGACTTTC
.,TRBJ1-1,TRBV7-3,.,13,CASSLWRNTEAFF,TGTGCCAGCAGCCTGTGGAGGAACACTGAAGCTTTCTTT
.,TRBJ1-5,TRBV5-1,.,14,CASSLDGSNQPQHF,TGCGCCAGCAGCTTGGACGGTAGCAATCAGCCCCAGCATTTT
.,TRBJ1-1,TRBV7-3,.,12,CASSSRGGEAFF,TGTGCCAGCAGCTCCAGGGGCGGAGAAGCTTTCTTT
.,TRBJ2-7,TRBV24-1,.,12,CATSAREDEQYF,TGTGCCACCAGTGCTAGGGAGGACGAGCAGTACTTC
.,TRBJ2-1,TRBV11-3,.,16,CASSFDTPARDNEQFF,TGTGCCAGCAGCTTCGATACGCCAGCCCGGGACAATGAGCAGTTCTTC
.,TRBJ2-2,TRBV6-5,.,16,CASSYSYQGITGELFF,TGTGCCAGCAGTTACTCGTACCAGGGGATCACCGGGGAGCTGTTTTTT
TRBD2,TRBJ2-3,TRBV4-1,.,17,CASSQDVGRAGTDTQYF,TGCGCCAGCAGCCAAGACGTGGGGAGGGCGGGCACAGATACGCAGTATTTT
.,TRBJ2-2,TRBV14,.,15,CASSQVTGLTGELFF,TGTGCCAGCAGCCAAGTTACAGGGTTGACCGGGGAGCTGTTTTTT
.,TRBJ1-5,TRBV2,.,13,CASSLQGLQPQHF,TGTGCCAGCAGTCTGCAGGGGCTTCAGCCCCAGCATTTT
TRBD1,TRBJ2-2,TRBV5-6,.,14,CASSFNRGTGELFF,TGTGCCAGCAGCTTTAACAGGGGAACCGGGGAGCTGTTTTTT
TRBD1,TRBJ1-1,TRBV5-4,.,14,CASSLTGVNTEAFF,TGTGCCAGCAGCCTGACAGGGGTTAACACTGAAGCTTTCTTT
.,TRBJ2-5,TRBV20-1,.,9,CSARDPIYF,TGCAGTGCTAGAGATCCTATATACTTC
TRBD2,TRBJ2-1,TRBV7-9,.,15,CASIPGGSSYNEQFF,TGTGCCAGCATCCCCGGGGGGAGCTCCTACAATGAGCAGTTCTTC
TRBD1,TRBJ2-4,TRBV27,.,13,CASRAQTGWIQYF,TGTGCCAGCAGGGCCCAGACAGGGTGGATTCAGTACTTC
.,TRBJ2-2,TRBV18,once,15,CASSPRAGETGELFF,TGTGCCAGCTCACCAAGGGCAGGGGAAACCGGGGAGCTGTTTTTT
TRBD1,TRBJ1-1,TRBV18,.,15,CASSQTVQGASEAFF,TGTGCCAGCTCACAGACAGTACAGGGGGCGAGTGAAGCTTTCTTT
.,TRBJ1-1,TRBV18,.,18,CASSQSSLVQGLNTEAFF,TGTGCCAGCTCCCAAAGCTCACTGGTGCAGGGGCTGAACACTGAAGCTTTCTTT
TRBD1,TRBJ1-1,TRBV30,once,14,CAWHGQGASTEAFF,TGTGCCTGGCATGGGCAGGGGGCTTCGACTGAAGCTTTCTTT
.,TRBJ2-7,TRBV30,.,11,CAWREAREQYF,TGTGCCTGGAGGGAGGCGCGCGAGCAGTACTTC
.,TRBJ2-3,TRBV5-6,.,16,CASSFRGASSTDTQYF,TGTGCCAGCAGCTTCCGGGGGGCAAGTAGCACAGATACGCAGTATTTT
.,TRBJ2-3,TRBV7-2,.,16,CASSLQAAGGTDTQYF,TGTGCCAGCAGCTTACAGGCGGCCGGGGGCACAGATACGCAGTATTTT
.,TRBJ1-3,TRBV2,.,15,CASTSDRTSGNTIYF,TGTGCCAGCACCTCTGACAGGACCTCTGGAAACACCATATATTTT
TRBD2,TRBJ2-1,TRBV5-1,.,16,CASNLLGLAGGGEQFF,TGCGCCAGCAACCTACTGGGACTAGCGGGGGGCGGTGAGCAGTTCTTC
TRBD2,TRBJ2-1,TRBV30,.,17,CAWSSAGGSNSYNEQFF,TGTGCCTGGAGTTCAGCGGGGGGCAGCAACTCCTACAATGAGCAGTTCTTC
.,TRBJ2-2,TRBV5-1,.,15,CASSSVTAFTGELFF,TGCGCCAGCAGCTCGGTGACTGCCTTCACCGGGGAGCTGTTTTTT
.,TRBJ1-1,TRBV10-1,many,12,CASSTGSTEAFF,TGCGCCAGCTCCACGGGTAGCACTGAAGCTTTCTTT
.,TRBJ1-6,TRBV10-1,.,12,CASSGNNSPLHF,TGCGCCAGCTCAGGGAATAATTCACCCCTCCACTTT
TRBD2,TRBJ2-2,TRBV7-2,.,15,CASRFIAGNTGELFF,TGTGCCAGCAGATTCATAGCGGGGAACACCGGGGAGCTGTTTTTT
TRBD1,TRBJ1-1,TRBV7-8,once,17,CASSLIFTGTVNTEAFF,TGTGCCAGCAGCTTAATCTTTACCGGGACAGTGAACACTGAAGCTTTCTTT
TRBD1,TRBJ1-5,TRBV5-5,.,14,CASSLTQGGQPQHF,TGTGCCAGCAGCTTAACACAGGGGGGACAGCCCCAGCATTTT
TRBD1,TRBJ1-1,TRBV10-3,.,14,CAISRTGENTEAFF,TGTGCCATCAGCCGGACAGGGGAGAACACTGAAGCTTTCTTT
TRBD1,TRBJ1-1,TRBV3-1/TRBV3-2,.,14,CASSLGQGSTEAFF,TGTGCCAGCAGCCTGGGACAGGGAAGCACTGAAGCTTTCTTT
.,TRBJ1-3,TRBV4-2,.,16,CASSQDQAGSGNTIYF,TGTGCCAGCAGCCAAGATCAGGCGGGGTCTGGAAACACCATATATTTT
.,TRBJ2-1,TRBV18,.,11,CASSPRDEQFF,TGTGCCAGCTCCCCGCGGGATGAGCAGTTCTTC
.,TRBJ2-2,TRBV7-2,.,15,CASSLAAVTTGELFF,TGTGCCAGCAGCTTAGCCGCGGTGACCACCGGGGAGCTGTTTTTT
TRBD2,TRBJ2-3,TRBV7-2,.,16,CASSRGLAGGRDTQYF,TGTGCCAGCAGCAGAGGACTAGCGGGGGGCCGAGATACGCAGTATTTT
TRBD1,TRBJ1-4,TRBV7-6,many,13,CASSPFGGGELFF,TGTGCCAGCAGCCCCTTTGGAGGGGGCGAACTGTTTTTT
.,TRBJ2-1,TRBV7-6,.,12,CASSLAGHEQFF,TGTGCCAGCAGCTTGGCGGGGCATGAGCAGTTCTTC
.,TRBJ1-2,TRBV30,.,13,CAWSVPPFGDYTF,TGTGCCTGGAGTGTACCTCCTTTCGGGGACTACACCTTC
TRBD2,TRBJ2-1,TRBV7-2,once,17,CASSSFVGGGVPNEQFF,TGTGCCAGCAGCTCATTTGTTGGCGGGGGGGTACCCAATGAGCAGTTCTTC
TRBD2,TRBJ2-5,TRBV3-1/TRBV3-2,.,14,CASSPRGAGETQYF,TGTGCCAGCAGCCCCCGGGGAGCGGGGGAGACCCAGTACTTC
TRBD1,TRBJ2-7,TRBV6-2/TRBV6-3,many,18,CASSYSKPRQGPSYEQYF,TGTGCCAGCAGTTACTCGAAACCGCGACAGGGGCCGAGTTACGAGCAGTACTTC
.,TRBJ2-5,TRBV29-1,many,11,CSVAILETQYF,TGCAGCGTTGCTATCTTAGAGACCCAGTACTTC
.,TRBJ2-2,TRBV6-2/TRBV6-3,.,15,CASSYLPGVVGELFF,TGTGCCAGCAGTTACCTCCCGGGGGTCGTGGGGGAGCTGTTTTTT
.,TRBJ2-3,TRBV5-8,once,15,CASSLDGTGTDTQYF,TGTGCCAGCAGCTTGGACGGTACGGGGACAGATACGCAGTATTTT
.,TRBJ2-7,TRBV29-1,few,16,CSPTPKGKKDYYEQYF,TGCAGCCCAACGCCAAAGGGTAAAAAGGACTACTACGAGCAGTACTTC
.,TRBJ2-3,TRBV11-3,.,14,CASSPRVGTDTQYF,TGTGCCAGCAGTCCCAGGGTGGGAACAGATACGCAGTATTTT
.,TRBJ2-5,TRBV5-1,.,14,CASSATGYQETQYF,TGCGCCAGCAGCGCTACAGGGTACCAAGAGACCCAGTACTTC
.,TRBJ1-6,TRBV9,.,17,CASSVKGSGSNNSPLHF,TGTGCCAGCAGCGTAAAGGGGTCAGGGTCTAACAATTCACCCCTCCACTTT
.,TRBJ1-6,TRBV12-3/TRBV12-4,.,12,CASSPGPDRLHF,TGTGCCAGCAGTCCAGGGCCCGACCGCCTCCACTTT
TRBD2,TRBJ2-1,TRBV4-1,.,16,CASSHPRGGSNNEQFF,TGCGCCAGCAGCCACCCCCGCGGGGGGAGTAACAATGAGCAGTTCTTC
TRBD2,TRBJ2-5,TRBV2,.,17,CASRAPSGRNNQETQYF,TGTGCCAGCAGGGCCCCTAGCGGGCGGAACAACCAAGAGACCCAGTACTTC
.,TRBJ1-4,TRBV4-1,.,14,CASSQKILGEKLFF,TGCGCCAGCAGCCAGAAGATTCTAGGCGAAAAACTGTTTTTT